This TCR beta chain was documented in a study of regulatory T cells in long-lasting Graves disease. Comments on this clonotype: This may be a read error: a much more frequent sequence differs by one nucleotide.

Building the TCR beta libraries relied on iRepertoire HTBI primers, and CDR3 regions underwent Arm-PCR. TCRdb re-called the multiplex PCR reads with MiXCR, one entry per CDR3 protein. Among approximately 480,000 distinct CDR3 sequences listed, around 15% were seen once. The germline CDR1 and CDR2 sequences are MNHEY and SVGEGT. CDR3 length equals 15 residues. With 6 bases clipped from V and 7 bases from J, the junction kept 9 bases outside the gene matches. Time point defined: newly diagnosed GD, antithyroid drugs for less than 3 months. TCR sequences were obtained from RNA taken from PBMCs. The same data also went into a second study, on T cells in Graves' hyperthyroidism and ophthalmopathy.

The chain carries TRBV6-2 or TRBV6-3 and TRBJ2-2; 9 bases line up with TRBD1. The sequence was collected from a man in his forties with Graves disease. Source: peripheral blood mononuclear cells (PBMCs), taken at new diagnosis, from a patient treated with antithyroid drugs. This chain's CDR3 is CASRARTGVDGELFF. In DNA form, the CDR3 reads TGTGCCAGCAGAGCCAGGACAGGGGTTGACGGGGAGCTGTTTTTT.